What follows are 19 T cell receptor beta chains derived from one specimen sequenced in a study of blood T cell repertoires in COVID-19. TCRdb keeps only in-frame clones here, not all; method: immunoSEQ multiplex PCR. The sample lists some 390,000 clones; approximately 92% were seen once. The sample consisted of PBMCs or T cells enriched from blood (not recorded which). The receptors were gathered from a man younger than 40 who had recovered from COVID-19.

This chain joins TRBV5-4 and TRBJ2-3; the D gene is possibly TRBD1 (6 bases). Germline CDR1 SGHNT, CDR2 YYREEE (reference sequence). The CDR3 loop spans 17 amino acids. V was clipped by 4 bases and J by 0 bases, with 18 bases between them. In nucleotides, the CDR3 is TGTGCCAGCAGCCTGGGGGCAAGAAGCGGCAGCACAGATACGCAGTATTTT. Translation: CASSLGARSGSTDTQYF.

The CDR3 DNA reads as TGTGCCAGTAGTGGTAGCGGGAAGGGCCACAATGAGCAGTTCTTC. Its protein is CASSGSGKGHNEQFF. V and J are TRBV19 and TRBJ2-1, with 8 positions matching TRBD2. The germline gives CDR1 LNHDA, CDR2 SQIVND (reference sequence). The CDR3 extends over 15 amino acids. J lost 5 bases, V lost 5 bases, and 8 bases had no gene match.

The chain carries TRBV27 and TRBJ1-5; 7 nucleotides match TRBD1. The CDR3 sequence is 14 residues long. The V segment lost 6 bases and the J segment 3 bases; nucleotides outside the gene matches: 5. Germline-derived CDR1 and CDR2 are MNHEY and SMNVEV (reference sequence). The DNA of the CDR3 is TGTGCCAGCAGCCGGACAGGTCTCAATCAGCCCCAGCATTTT. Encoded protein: CASSRTGLNQPQHF.

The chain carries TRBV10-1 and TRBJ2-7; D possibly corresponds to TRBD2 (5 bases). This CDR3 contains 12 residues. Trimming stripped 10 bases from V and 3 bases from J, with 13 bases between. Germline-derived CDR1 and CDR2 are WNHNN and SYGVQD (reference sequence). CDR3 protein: CATSPGNYEQYF. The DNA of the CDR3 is TGCGCCACCTCACCGGGGAACTACGAGCAGTACTTC.

The CDR3 DNA reads as TGTGCCAGCACCACAGGGTCCTACGAGCAGTACTTC. Its translation: CASTTGSYEQYF. V gene TRBV7-9 combines with J gene TRBJ2-7; D may be TRBD1 (6 bases). Germline CDR1 SEHNR, CDR2 FQNEAQ (reference sequence). Trimming removed 7 bases at V and 1 base at J, with 8 bases between. This CDR3 spans 12 amino acids.

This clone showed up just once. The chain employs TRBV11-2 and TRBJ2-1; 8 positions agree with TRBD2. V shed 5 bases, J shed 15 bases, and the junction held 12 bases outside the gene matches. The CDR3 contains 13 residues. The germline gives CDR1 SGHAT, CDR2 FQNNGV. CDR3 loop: CASSARRAGGGFF. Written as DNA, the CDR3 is TGTGCCAGCAGCGCCCGTCGGGCGGGAGGTGGGTTCTTC.

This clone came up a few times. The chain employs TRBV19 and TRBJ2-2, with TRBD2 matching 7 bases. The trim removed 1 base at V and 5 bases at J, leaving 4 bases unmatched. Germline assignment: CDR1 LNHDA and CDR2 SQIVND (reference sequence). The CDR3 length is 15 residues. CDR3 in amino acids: CASSIVTAGTGELFF. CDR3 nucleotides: TGTGCCAGTAGTATAGTGACAGCGGGAACCGGGGAGCTGTTTTTT.

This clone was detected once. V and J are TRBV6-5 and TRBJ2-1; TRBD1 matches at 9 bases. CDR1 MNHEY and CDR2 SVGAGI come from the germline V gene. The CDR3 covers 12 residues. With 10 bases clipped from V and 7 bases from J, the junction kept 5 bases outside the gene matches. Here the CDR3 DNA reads TGTGCCACCAGGGACAGGGAGAATGAGCAGTTCTTC. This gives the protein CATRDRENEQFF.

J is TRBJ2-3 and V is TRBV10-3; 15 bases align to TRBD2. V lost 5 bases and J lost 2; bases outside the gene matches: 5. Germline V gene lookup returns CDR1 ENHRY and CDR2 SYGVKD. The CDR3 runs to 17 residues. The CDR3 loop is CAISQRTSGRDTDTQYF. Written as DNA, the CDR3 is TGTGCCATCAGTCAGCGGACTAGCGGGAGGGACACAGATACGCAGTATTTT.

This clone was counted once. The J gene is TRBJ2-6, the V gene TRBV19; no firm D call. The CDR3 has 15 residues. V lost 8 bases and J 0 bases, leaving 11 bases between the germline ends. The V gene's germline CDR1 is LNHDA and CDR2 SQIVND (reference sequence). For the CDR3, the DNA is TGTGCCAGTGTTCCAGGTAGCTCTGGGGCCAACGTCCTGACTTTC. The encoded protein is CASVPGSSGANVLTF.

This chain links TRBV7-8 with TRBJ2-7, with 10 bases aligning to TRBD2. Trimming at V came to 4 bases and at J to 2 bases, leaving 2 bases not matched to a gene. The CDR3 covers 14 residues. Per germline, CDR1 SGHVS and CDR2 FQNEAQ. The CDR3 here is CASSSSGRAYEQYF. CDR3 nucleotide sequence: TGTGCCAGCAGCTCCAGCGGGAGGGCCTACGAGCAGTACTTC.

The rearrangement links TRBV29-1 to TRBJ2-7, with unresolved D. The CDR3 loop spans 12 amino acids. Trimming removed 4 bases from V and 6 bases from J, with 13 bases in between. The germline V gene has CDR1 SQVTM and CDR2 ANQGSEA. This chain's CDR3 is CSVATTHGEQYF. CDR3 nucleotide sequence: TGCAGCGTTGCTACTACCCATGGCGAGCAGTACTTC.

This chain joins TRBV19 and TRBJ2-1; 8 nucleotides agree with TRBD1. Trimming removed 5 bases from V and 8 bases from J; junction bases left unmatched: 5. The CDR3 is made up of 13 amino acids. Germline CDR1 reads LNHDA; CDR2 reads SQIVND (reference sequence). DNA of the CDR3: TGTGCCAGTAGTGACAGGGGTAGGGATGAGCAGTTCTTC. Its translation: CASSDRGRDEQFF.

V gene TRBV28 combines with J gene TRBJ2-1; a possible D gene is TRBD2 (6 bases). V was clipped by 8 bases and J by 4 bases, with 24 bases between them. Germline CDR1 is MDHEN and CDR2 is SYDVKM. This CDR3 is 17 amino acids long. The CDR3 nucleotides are TGTGCCAGCCATACGGAGGTACGCGGGACCTTTTACAATGAGCAGTTCTTC. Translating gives CASHTEVRGTFYNEQFF. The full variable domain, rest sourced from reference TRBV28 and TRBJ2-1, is DVKVTQSSRYLVKRTGEKVFLECVQDMDHENMFWYRQDPGLGLRLIYFSYDVKMKEKGDIPEGYSVSREKKERFSLILESASTNQTSMYLCASHTEVRGTFYNEQFFGPGTRLTVL.

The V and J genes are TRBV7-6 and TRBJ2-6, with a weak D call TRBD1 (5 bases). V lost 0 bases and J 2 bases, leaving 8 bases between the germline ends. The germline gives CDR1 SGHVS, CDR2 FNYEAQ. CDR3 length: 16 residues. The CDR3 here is CASSLATRAGANVLTF. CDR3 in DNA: TGTGCCAGCAGCTTAGCGACCAGGGCTGGGGCCAACGTCCTGACTTTC.

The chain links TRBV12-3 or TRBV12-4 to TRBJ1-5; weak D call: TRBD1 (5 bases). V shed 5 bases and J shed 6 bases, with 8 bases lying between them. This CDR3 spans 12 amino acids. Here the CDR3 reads CASSPGLQPQHF. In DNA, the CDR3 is TGTGCCAGCAGTCCGGGACTTCAGCCCCAGCATTTT.

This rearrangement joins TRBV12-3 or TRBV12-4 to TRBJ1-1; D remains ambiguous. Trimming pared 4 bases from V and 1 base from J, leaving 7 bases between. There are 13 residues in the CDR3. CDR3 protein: CASSSQKNTEAFF. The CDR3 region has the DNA TGTGCCAGCAGTTCACAAAAGAACACTGAAGCTTTCTTT.

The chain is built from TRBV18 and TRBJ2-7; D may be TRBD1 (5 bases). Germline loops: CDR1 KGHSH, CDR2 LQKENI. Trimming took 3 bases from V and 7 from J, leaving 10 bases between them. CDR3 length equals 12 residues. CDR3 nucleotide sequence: TGTGCCAGCTCACCGGGGCTCAGAGAGCAGTACTTC. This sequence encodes CASSPGLREQYF.

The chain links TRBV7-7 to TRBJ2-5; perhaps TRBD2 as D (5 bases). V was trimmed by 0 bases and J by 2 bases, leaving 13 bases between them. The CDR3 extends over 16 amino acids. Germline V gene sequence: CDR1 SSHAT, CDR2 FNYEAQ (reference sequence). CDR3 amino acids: CASSLARGHIQETQYF. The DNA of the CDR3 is TGTGCCAGCAGCTTAGCGCGAGGGCATATACAAGAGACCCAGTACTTC. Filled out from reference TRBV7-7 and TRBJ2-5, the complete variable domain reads GAGVSQSPRYKVTKRGQDVTLRCDPISSHATLYWYQQALGQGPEFLTYFNYEAQPDKSGLPSDRFSAERPEGSISTLTIQRTEQRDSAMYRCASSLARGHIQETQYFGPGTRLLVL.